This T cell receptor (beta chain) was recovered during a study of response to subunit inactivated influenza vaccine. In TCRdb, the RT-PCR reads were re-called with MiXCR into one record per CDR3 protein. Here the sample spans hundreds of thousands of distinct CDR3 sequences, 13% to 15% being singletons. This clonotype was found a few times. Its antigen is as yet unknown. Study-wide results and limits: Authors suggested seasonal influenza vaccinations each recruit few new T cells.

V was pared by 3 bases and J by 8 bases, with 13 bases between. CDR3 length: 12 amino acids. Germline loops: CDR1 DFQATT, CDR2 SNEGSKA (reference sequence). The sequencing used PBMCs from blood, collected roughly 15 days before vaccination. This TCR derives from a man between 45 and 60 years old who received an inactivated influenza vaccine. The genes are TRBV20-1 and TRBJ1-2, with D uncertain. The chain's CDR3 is CSARRSRSGYTF. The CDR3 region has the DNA TGCAGTGCTAGGAGAAGCAGATCCGGCTACACCTTC.